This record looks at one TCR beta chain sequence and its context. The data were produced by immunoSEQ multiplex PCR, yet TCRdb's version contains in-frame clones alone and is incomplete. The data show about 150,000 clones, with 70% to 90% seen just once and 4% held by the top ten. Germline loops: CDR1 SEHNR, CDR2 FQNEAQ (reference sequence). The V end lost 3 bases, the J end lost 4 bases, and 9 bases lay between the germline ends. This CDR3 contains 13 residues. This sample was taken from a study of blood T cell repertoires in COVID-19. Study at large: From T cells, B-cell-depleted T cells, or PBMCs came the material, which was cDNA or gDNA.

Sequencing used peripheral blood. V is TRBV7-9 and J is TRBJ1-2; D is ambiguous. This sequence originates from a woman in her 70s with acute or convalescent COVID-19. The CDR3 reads CASSFHGSYGYTF. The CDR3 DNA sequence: TGTGCCAGCAGCTTTCACGGGAGCTATGGCTACACCTTC.